The present entry profiles one T cell receptor beta chain with its context. Profiling relied on immunoSEQ multiplex PCR, and the TCRdb table lists in-frame clones only, not all of them. Among just over 150,000 clones listed, 80% to 90% were seen once. This CDR3 has 16 residues. CDR1 SGHKS and CDR2 YYEKEE come from the germline V gene (reference sequence). The J segment lost 4 bases and the V segment lost 4 bases, leaving 12 bases of the junction unmatched. The sample belongs to a study of blood T cell repertoires in COVID-19. In the study overall: There were acute and convalescent COVID-19 samples, and they came from the United States, Italy and Spain.

Sequenced: peripheral blood. The chain uses TRBV5-5 and TRBJ2-7; 9 bases line up with TRBD1. The receptor's source is a woman aged 40 to 50 with acute or convalescent COVID-19. The CDR3 sequence: CASSPSGTGSSYEQYF. CDR3 coding DNA: TGTGCCAGCAGCCCATCCGGGACAGGGAGTTCGTACGAGCAGTACTTC.